A single TCR beta chain is shown here with its context. The data derive from a study of blood T cell repertoires in COVID-19. Here immunoSEQ multiplex PCR was the method, and the copy in TCRdb shows in-frame clones only, minus some. The repertoire holds 130,000 or so clones, with about four fifths as singletons. This CDR3 region has 14 residues. With 4 bases clipped from V and 5 bases from J, the junction kept 4 bases outside the gene matches. The V gene's germline CDR1 is SNHLY and CDR2 FYNNEI. This sequence was found in a woman aged 25 to 39 who had recovered from COVID-19. The specimen was PBMCs or T cells enriched from blood (not recorded which). This rearrangement joins TRBV2 to TRBJ2-5; 10 bases are a match to TRBD1. The CDR3 coding sequence is TGTGCCAGCAGTGCTTCGACAGGGGGCGAGACCCAGTACTTC. Translating it yields CASSASTGGETQYF. Full variable domain (outside the CDR3, taken from reference TRBV2 and TRBJ2-5): EPEVTQTPSHQVTQMGQEVILRCVPISNHLYFYWYRQILGQKVEFLVSFYNNEISEKSEIFDDQFSVERPDGSNFTLKIRSTKLEDSAMYFCASSASTGGETQYFGPGTRLLVL.